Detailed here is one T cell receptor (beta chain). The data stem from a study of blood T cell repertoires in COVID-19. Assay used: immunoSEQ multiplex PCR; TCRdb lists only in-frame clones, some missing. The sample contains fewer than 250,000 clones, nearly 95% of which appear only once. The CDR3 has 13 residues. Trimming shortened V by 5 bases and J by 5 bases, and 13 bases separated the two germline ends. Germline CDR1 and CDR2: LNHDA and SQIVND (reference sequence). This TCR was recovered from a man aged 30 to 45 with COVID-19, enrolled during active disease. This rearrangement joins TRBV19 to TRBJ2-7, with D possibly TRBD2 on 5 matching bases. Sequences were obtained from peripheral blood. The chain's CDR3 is CASSLWTEDEQYF. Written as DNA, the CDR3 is TGTGCCAGTAGTTTATGGACGGAGGACGAGCAGTACTTC.